This T cell receptor beta chain comes out of a study of early T cells in non-severe SARS-CoV-2 infection. The V gene lost 4 bases and the J gene lost 5 bases, with 8 bases spanning the gap. The CDR3 spans 11 residues. The germline V gene encodes CDR1 SQVTM and CDR2 ANQGSEA. In the library, individual cDNA molecules carried attached unique molecular identifiers. TCRdb recomputed calls from the 5' RACE reads with MiXCR, one row per CDR3 protein. This table holds some 80,000 distinct CDR3 sequences, more than 4% found once. Specimen: whole blood, collected at baseline. The V call is TRBV29-1, the J call TRBJ1-2, with D maybe TRBD1 (6 bases). This TCR was sampled from an adult who was a healthcare worker with PCR-confirmed SARS-CoV-2 infection or an uninfected control (not recorded which). The CDR3 coding sequence is TGCAGCGTTGGTCAGGGGTATGGCTACACCTTC. Translating it yields CSVGQGYGYTF. Complete variable domain (other parts from reference TRBV29-1 and TRBJ1-2): SAVISQKPSRDICQRGTSLTIQCQVDSQVTMMFWYRQQPGQSLTLIATANQGSEATYESGFVIDKFPISRPNLTFSTLTVSNMSPEDSSIYLCSVGQGYGYTFGSGTRLTVV.